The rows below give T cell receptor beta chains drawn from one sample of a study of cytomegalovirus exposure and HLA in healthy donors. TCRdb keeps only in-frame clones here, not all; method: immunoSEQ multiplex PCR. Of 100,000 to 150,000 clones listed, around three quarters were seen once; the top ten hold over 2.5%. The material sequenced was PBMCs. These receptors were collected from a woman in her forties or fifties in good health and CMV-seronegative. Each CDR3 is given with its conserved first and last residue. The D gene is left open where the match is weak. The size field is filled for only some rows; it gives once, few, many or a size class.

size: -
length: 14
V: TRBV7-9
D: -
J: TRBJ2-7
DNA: TGTGCCAGCAGCTTAATTACGCGGGACTACGAGCAGTACTTC
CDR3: CASSLITRDYEQYF

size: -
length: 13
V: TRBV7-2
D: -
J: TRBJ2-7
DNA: TGTGCCAGCAGCCGCGGAGGCTCCTACGAGCAGTACTTC
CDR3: CASSRGGSYEQYF

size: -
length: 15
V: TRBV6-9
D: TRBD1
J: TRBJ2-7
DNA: TGTGCCAGCAGGTTGGGACAGGGGGCTTCATACGAGCAGTACTTC
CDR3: CASRLGQGASYEQYF

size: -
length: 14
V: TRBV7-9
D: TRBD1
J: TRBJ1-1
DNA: TGTGCCAGCAGCTCGATGGGACAGGGGGCCGAAGCTTTCTTT
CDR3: CASSSMGQGAEAFF

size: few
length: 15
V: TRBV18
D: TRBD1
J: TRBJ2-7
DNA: TGTGCCAGCTCACCCCAAGGGACAGGGACGGGCGAGCAGTACTTC
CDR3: CASSPQGTGTGEQYF

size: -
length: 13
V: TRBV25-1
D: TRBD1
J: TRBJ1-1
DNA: TGTGCCAGCAGTGGGGGACAGGGTCGGAGGGCTTTCTTT
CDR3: CASSGGQGRRAFF

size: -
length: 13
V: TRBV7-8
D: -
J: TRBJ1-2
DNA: TGTGCCAGCAGCTTAACAATGATGCCTGGCTACACCTTC
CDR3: CASSLTMMPGYTF

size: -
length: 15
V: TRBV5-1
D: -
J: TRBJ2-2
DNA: TGCGCCAGCAGTTTGGACGGACTGAACACCGGGGAGCTGTTTTTT
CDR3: CASSLDGLNTGELFF

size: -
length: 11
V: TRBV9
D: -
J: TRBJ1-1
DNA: TGTGCCAGCAGCCCGCAGGTTAAAGCTTTCTTT
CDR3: CASSPQVKAFF

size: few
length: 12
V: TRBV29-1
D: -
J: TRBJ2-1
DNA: TGCAGCGTTGTGGTGGGAGAGTATGAGCAGTTCTTC
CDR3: CSVVVGEYEQFF

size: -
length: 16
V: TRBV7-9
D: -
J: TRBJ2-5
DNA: TGTGCCAGCAGCTTAATTCAGGGAAGGGTCCAAGAGACCCAGTACTTC
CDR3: CASSLIQGRVQETQYF

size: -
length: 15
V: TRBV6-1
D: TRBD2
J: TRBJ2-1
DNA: TGTGCCAGCAAGGAGCTAGCGGGGACCTACAATGAGCAGTTCTTC
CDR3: CASKELAGTYNEQFF

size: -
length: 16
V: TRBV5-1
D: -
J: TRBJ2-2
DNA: TGCGCCAGCAGTCTAAACGGGGTCTCGAACACCGGGGAGCTGTTTTTT
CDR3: CASSLNGVSNTGELFF

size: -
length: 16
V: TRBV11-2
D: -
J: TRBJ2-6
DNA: TGTGCCAGCAGCTTAACTAGGTCCCCCGGGGCCAACGTCCTGACTTTC
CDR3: CASSLTRSPGANVLTF

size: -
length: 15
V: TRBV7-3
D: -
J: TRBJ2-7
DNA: TGTGCCAGCAGCGGCAGGGGGGTATCGTCCTACGAGCAGTACTTC
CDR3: CASSGRGVSSYEQYF

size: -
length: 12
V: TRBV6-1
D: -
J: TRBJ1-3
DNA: TGTGCCAGCACCAGTTCTGGAAACACCATATATTTT
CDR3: CASTSSGNTIYF

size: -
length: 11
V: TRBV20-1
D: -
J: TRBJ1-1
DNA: TGCAGTCGTACAGGCGGCCCCGAAGCTTTCTTT
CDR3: CSRTGGPEAFF

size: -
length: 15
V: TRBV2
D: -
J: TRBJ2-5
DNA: TGTGCCAGCAGTGAAGAAACAGGGACGGGGGAGACCCAGTACTTC
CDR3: CASSEETGTGETQYF

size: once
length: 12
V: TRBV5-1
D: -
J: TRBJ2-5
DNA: TGCGCCAGCAGCTTGGACACCTTGGAGCAGTACTTC
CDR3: CASSLDTLEQYF

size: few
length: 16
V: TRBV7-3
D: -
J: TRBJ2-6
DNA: TGTGCCAGCAGCCCCAGCGGAGGTTCTGGGGCCAACGTCCTGACTTTC
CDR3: CASSPSGGSGANVLTF

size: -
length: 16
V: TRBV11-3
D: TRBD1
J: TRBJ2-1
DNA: TGTGCCAGCAGCTTAGGGGGACAGGGAGGTCTCTATGAGCAGTTCTTC
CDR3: CASSLGGQGGLYEQFF

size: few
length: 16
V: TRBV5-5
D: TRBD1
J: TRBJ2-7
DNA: TGTGCCAGCAGCCAAGATCCGGCAGGGGGTCTTGGGGAGCAGTACTTC
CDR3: CASSQDPAGGLGEQYF

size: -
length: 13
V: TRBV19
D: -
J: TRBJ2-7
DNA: TGTGCCAGTAGTACGGGAAATTCCTACGAGCAGTACTTC
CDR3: CASSTGNSYEQYF

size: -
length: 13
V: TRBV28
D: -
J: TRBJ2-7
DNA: TGTGCCAGCACAAGGACAGTCCTCTACGAGCAGTACTTC
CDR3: CASTRTVLYEQYF

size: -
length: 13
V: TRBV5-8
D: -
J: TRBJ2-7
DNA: TGTGCCAGCAGCCTCCGGGGAAAGTACGAGCAGTACTTC
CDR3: CASSLRGKYEQYF

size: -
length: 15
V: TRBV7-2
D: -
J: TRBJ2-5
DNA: TGTGCCAGCAGCTTAGTCGGTCACTCGCGAGAGACCCAGTACTTC
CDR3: CASSLVGHSRETQYF

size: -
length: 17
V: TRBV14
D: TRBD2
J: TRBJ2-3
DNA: TGTGCCAGCAGCCCCTTCCCTAGCGGACCCAGCACAGATACGCAGTATTTT
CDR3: CASSPFPSGPSTDTQYF

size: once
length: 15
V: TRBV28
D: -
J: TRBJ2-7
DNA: TGTGCCAGCAGTCAATCTTGGGACAACTCCTACGAGCAGTACTTC
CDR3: CASSQSWDNSYEQYF

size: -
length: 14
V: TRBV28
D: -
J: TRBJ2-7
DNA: TGTGCCAGCAGTTTAAGCCAGGGGTGGGACGAGCAGTACTTC
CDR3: CASSLSQGWDEQYF

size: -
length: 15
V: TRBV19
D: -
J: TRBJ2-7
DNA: TGTGCCAGTAGTATAGATGGGCAGGGAGGCTACGAGCAGTACTTC
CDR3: CASSIDGQGGYEQYF

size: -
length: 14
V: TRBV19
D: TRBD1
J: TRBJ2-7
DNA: TGTGCCAGTAGTACAGGGGGCGGCTTGTACGAGCAGTACTTC
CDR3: CASSTGGGLYEQYF

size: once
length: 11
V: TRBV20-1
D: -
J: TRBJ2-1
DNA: TGCAGTGCTTTGCCACGGGGTGAGCAGTTCTTC
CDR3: CSALPRGEQFF

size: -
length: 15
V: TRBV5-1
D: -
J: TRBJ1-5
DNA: TGCGCCAGCAGCTTGAGTCCAGGGCTAGACCAGCCCCAGCATTTT
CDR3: CASSLSPGLDQPQHF

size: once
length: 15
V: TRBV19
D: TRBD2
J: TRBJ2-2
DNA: TGTGCCAGTAGTTCCACTAGCGGGAGAGTGTGGGAGCTGTTTTTT
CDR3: CASSSTSGRVWELFF

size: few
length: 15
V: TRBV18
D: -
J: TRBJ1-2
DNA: TGTGCCAGCTCATCTGGGCAGGGGACGGTCGGTGGCTACACCTTC
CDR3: CASSSGQGTVGGYTF

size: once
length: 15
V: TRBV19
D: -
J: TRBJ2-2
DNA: TGTGCCAGCCAGCTCATGACAGGCGCTGGCGGGGAGCTGTTTTTT
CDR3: CASQLMTGAGGELFF

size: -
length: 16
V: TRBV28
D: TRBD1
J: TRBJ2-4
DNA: TGTGCCAGCAGCTGGACAGGGGAGGGGGTCAAAAACATTCAGTACTTC
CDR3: CASSWTGEGVKNIQYF